Included here is one TCR beta chain sequence, with context. What it binds is not known. Time point denoted: pre-treatment baseline. Method: immunoSEQ multiplex PCR; TCRdb's copy keeps in-frame clones and lacks some. Among approximately 3,500 clones listed, 80% to 95% were seen once. The CDR3 is made up of 20 amino acids. With V trimmed by 2 bases and J by 2 bases, 10 bases remained unmatched. Per the germline V gene, CDR1 is MDHEN and CDR2 is SYDVKM. This specimen belongs to a study of blood T cell dynamics during melanoma immunotherapy. Study conclusions and caveats: Among sorted CD8+ subsets, immune-effector cells had the highest clonality and cell-free DNA similarity.

The chain joins TRBV28 to TRBJ2-1; TRBD2 aligns across 15 bases. The input for sequencing was effector memory CD8+ T cells from blood, taken from a patient treated with checkpoint blockade. The receptor's source is a human donor with melanoma. DNA for the CDR3: TGTGCCAGCAGTTTAAAACTCCCGGGACTAGCGGGAGGTCCCTACAATGAGCAGTTCTTC. Encoded protein: CASSLKLPGLAGGPYNEQFF.